The TCR beta chain under discussion was sequenced for a study of shared clonotypes between healthy human individuals. Generated by immunoSEQ multiplex PCR, the TCRdb table keeps only in-frame clones and is missing some. The table has about 2.2 million clones, about 94% seen once; the top ten hold around 1.8%. CD8 cells regarded as naive lacked CD45RO, were positively chosen for CCR7, and omitted terminally differentiated effector memory CD45RA+ cells. Germline V CDR1 and CDR2: SGHTA, FQGNSA. The CDR3 has 14 amino acids. Trimming stripped 7 bases from V and 2 bases from J, with 15 bases between. The chain links TRBV7-2 to TRBJ2-7; D is possibly TRBD1 or TRBD2 (6 bases each). The sample comprised naive CD8+ T cells from PBMCs. The receptor comes from a young man in good health. Some clones in this sample may be carry-over from other donors' samples. Written as DNA, the CDR3 is TGTGCCAGCACGCACAAGGGGGGCCCCTACGAGCAGTACTTC. Translation gives CASTHKGGPYEQYF.